This T cell receptor (beta chain) was captured by sequencing in a study of T cells in Graves' hyperthyroidism and ophthalmopathy. Study-level points and caveats: Blood also held most thyroid clonotypes expanded beyond 0.001. Ophthalmopathy was identified by the model a median about 6.8 months ahead of onset.

For ophthalmopathy patients, the Clinical Activity Score was at least 3 and the NOSPECS grade at least 4; duration was under 3 months. A remark on this clonotype: Its antigen is not known.

Amplification yielded TCR beta CDR3 regions, with RNA transcripts as the source. A first-round RT-PCR of the TCR CDR3 used the HTBI primer set. Using its own MiXCR run on the multiplex PCR reads, TCRdb lists one record per CDR3 protein. This sample has fewer than 700,000 distinct CDR3 sequences, with about a sixth found just once. Germline CDR1 reads SGHRS; CDR2 reads YFSETQ. Trimming left V 3 bases short and J 1 base short, with 10 bases between. There are 15 residues in the CDR3. The receptor's source is a woman between 18 and 30 years old with Graves' ophthalmopathy. The gene calls are TRBV5-1 and TRBJ2-2; D unresolved. The sample comprised blood. The CDR3, as DNA: TGCGCCAGCAGCTCTCAAAACAAGAACACCGGGGAGCTGTTTTTT. This codes for CASSSQNKNTGELFF. Variable domain in full (rest from reference TRBV5-1 and TRBJ2-2): KAGVTQTPRYLIKTRGQQVTLSCSPISGHRSVSWYQQTPGQGLQFLFEYFSETQRNKGNFPGRFSGRQFSNSRSEMNVSTLELGDSALYLCASSSQNKNTGELFFGEGSRLTVL.